One and the same sample provided the 23 T cell receptor beta chains below, sequenced in a study of molecular identifiers for immune sequencing clone quantification. TCRdb reprocessed the PCR reads with MiXCR, giving one entry per CDR3 protein. Of about 320,000 distinct CDR3 sequences in the sample, under 25% were seen once. Sequenced: naive CD8+ T cells from blood, with Jurkat cell RNA spiked in. The sample's subset: FACS-sorted CD8+CD4-CCR7+CD45RA+ naive T cells. These receptors were obtained from a human donor in good health. Some libraries in this study had Jurkat cell RNA spiked in.

This clonotype showed up many times. V and J are TRBV7-9 and TRBJ1-5; no clear D gene. Between the trimmed V and J ends, which lost 3 bases and 3 bases, there was a span of 9 bases. Per the germline V gene, CDR1 is SEHNR and CDR2 is FQNEAQ (reference sequence). This CDR3 has 14 residues. This chain's CDR3 is CASSLMPDNQPQHF. Here the CDR3 DNA reads TGTGCCAGCAGCTTGATGCCAGACAATCAGCCCCAGCATTTT.

This chain uses TRBV4-2 with TRBJ2-5; 7 bases line up with TRBD1. This CDR3 spans 17 amino acids. Germline V lookup: CDR1 LGHNA, CDR2 YNFKEQ. V lost 4 bases, J lost 1 base, and 12 bases stayed unmatched. The CDR3 reads CASSRTGSGQLQETQYF. CDR3 nucleotide sequence: TGTGCCAGCAGCCGAACCGGTTCGGGACAGCTCCAAGAGACCCAGTACTTC.

Only a few counts were recorded for this clonotype. The rearrangement uses TRBV6-6 and TRBJ2-1; the D call may be TRBD1 or TRBD2 (5 bases each). The CDR3 has 12 residues. The germline V and J ends were trimmed by 5 bases and 9 bases, with 11 bases remaining between them. Germline V gene lookup returns CDR1 MNHNY and CDR2 SVGAGI (reference sequence). The CDR3 loop reads CASSHGTGEQFF. Here the CDR3 DNA reads TGTGCCAGCAGTCACGGGACCGGTGAGCAGTTCTTC.

At least ten counts were recorded for this clonotype. This chain joins TRBV7-9 and TRBJ2-7, with D maybe TRBD1 (6 bases). The CDR3 consists of 18 residues. CDR1 SEHNR and CDR2 FQNEAQ come from the germline V gene (reference sequence). With 5 bases removed from V and 7 bases from J, the gap between germline ends came to 30 bases. The CDR3 reads CASSSPPGGTGLSREQYF. Written as DNA, the CDR3 is TGTGCCAGCAGCAGCCCGCCGGGCGGAACAGGGTTGTCGCGAGAGCAGTACTTC.

The genes are TRBV20-1 and TRBJ2-7, with 10 bases fitting TRBD1. CDR3 length: 15 residues. Germline V gene sequence: CDR1 DFQATT, CDR2 SNEGSKA (reference sequence). Germline trimming cut 0 bases from V and 7 bases from J; bases unmatched to any gene: 9. The DNA of the CDR3 is TGCAGTGCTAGAGATATGGACAGGGGGGTTGGAGAGCAGTACTTC. Residues: CSARDMDRGVGEQYF.

The table lists this clonotype with many counts. The V gene is TRBV6-1, the J gene TRBJ1-6; D is unresolved. The CDR3 loop spans 13 amino acids. V was trimmed by 0 bases and J by 8 bases, leaving 5 bases between them. Germline assignment: CDR1 MNHNS and CDR2 SASEGT. DNA for the CDR3: TGTGCCAGCAGTGAAGCCCCCTATTCACCCCTCCACTTT. Protein: CASSEAPYSPLHF.

The CDR3 spells CSVGRGGNMNEQFF. DNA for the CDR3: TGCAGCGTTGGGAGAGGGGGGAATATGAATGAGCAGTTCTTC. The chain combines TRBV29-1 with TRBJ2-1, with D perhaps being TRBD1 or TRBD2 (6 bases each). The V gene lost 4 bases and the J gene lost 7 bases, with 17 bases spanning the gap. CDR1 and CDR2 (germline): SQVTM, ANQGSEA. CDR3 length: 14 amino acids.

Only a few counts were recorded for this clonotype. V gene TRBV19 combines with J gene TRBJ2-5, with a weak D call TRBD1 (5 bases). This CDR3 is built from 13 residues. CDR1 and CDR2 (germline): LNHDA, SQIVND (reference sequence). Trimming stripped 6 bases from V and 2 bases from J, with 10 bases between. The CDR3: CASRKTDQETQYF. The CDR3 coding sequence is TGTGCCAGTAGGAAGACAGATCAAGAGACCCAGTACTTC.

V usage is TRBV9 and J usage is TRBJ1-1; perhaps TRBD1 as D (5 bases). The germline V gene has CDR1 SGDLS and CDR2 YYNGEE. The ends were cut back, 9 bases at V and 6 bases at J, with 18 bases in the middle. The CDR3 loop spans 13 amino acids. CDR3 in DNA: TGTGCCACAAGTAACGGAGAGGGACCTGAAGCTTTCTTT. Translated: CATSNGEGPEAFF.

This clonotype was detected many times. CDR3 DNA sequence: TGTGCCAGCAGCCCAGAGAAGGTTCTTAATTCACCCCTCCACTTT. Protein: CASSPEKVLNSPLHF. The chain is built from TRBV7-2 and TRBJ1-6; D ambiguous. The length of the CDR3 is 15 residues. V lost 5 bases and J 6 bases, leaving 14 bases between the germline ends. Germline V gene sequence: CDR1 SGHTA, CDR2 FQGNSA.

This chain uses TRBV28 with TRBJ2-7; 7 nucleotides align to TRBD2. This CDR3 spans 16 amino acids. Trimming removed 6 bases from V and 0 bases from J; junction bases left unmatched: 11. Germline CDR1 is MDHEN and CDR2 is SYDVKM. In nucleotides, the CDR3 is TGTGCCAGCAGGGAGGGCCTAGCGGTTAGCTCCTACGAGCAGTACTTC. Protein: CASREGLAVSSYEQYF.

In this sample, this clonotype turned up a few times. This sequence joins TRBV7-6 and TRBJ1-1; TRBD1 might be the D (5 bases). V dropped 4 bases and J dropped 4 bases, with 16 bases sitting between them. Germline V gene sequence: CDR1 SGHVS, CDR2 FNYEAQ. There are 15 residues in the CDR3. The CDR3 is CASSSPSGGVTEAFF. In nucleotides, the CDR3 is TGTGCCAGCAGCTCCCCATCGGGAGGGGTCACTGAAGCTTTCTTT.

This clonotype was seen a handful of times. The J gene is TRBJ1-6, the V gene TRBV20-1; 7 bases align to TRBD1. With 0 bases clipped from V and 8 bases from J, the junction kept 7 bases outside the gene matches. The CDR3 spans 15 residues. The V gene's germline CDR1 is DFQATT and CDR2 SNEGSKA (reference sequence). The CDR3 nucleotides are TGCAGTGCTAGAGAAGGGACAGCATCCCATTCACCCCTCCACTTT. This encodes CSAREGTASHSPLHF.

For this clonotype: Given a much more abundant clone one base away, this may be a read error. The rearrangement links TRBV12-3 or TRBV12-4 to TRBJ1-5; tentatively, D is TRBD1 (5 bases). CDR3 size: 14 residues. This CDR3 is CASSLSDNNQPRHF. CDR3 bases: TGTGCCAGCAGTTTATCGGACAACAATCAGCCCCGGCATTTT.

This clonotype was observed a handful of times. The chain carries TRBV24-1 and TRBJ2-5; D is ambiguous. The V and J ends lost 4 bases and 4 bases respectively, with 15 bases between them. Germline CDR1 is KGHDR and CDR2 is SFDVKD. CDR3 length equals 15 residues. The CDR3 DNA sequence: TGTGCCACCAGTGACCTACAGTCCGATGGAGAGACCCAGTACTTC. This codes for CATSDLQSDGETQYF.

This chain links TRBV28 with TRBJ2-5; no definite D call. Germline CDR1 and CDR2: MDHEN and SYDVKM. Trimming shortened V by 1 base and J by 3 bases, and 9 bases separated the two germline ends. The CDR3 runs to 14 residues. CDR3 bases: TGTGCCAGCAGTTTATTTCCCCAGGAAGAGACCCAGTACTTC. Translated, it gives CASSLFPQEETQYF.

The J gene is TRBJ2-1, the V gene TRBV5-1; D is unresolved. The CDR3 spans 13 residues. V was trimmed by 4 bases and J by 5 bases, leaving 10 bases between them. CDR1 SGHRS and CDR2 YFSETQ come from the germline V gene. The CDR3: CASSDGSHNEQFF. The CDR3 DNA reads TGCGCCAGCAGCGACGGGTCGCACAATGAGCAGTTCTTC.

The rearrangement joins TRBV7-9 to TRBJ1-1; tentatively, D is TRBD1 (6 bases). Trimming left V 5 bases short and J 0 bases short, with 13 bases between. The germline gives CDR1 SEHNR, CDR2 FQNEAQ (reference sequence). This CDR3 comprises 15 residues. The CDR3 loop is CASSLPTGLNTEAFF. The CDR3 nucleotides read TGTGCCAGCAGCCTCCCCACAGGGCTGAACACTGAAGCTTTCTTT.

This clonotype was counted at least ten times. The genes are TRBV6-2 or TRBV6-3 and TRBJ2-7, with D perhaps TRBD1 or TRBD2 (6 bases each). Looked up from germline, CDR1 is MNHEY and CDR2 is SVGEGT. Trimming shortened V by 2 bases and J by 5 bases, and 10 bases separated the two germline ends. This CDR3 is 13 amino acids long. The CDR3 reads CASSYVGGDEQYF. CDR3 nucleotide sequence: TGTGCCAGCAGTTACGTGGGGGGCGACGAGCAGTACTTC.

The J gene is TRBJ1-2, the V gene TRBV3-1, with TRBD1 identical over 7 bases. CDR1 is LGHDT, CDR2 YNNKEL, per germline (reference sequence). This CDR3 has 16 residues. V shed 2 bases, J shed 6 bases, and the junction held 12 bases outside the gene matches. CDR3 loop: CASSQSGTARLDGYTF. CDR3 DNA: TGTGCCAGCAGCCAATCGGGGACAGCCCGGTTGGATGGCTACACCTTC.

The rearrangement links TRBV11-2 to TRBJ2-5; D unclear. Germline CDR1 SGHAT, CDR2 FQNNGV. The germline V and J ends were trimmed by 1 base and 2 bases, with 8 bases remaining between them. The CDR3 spans 14 residues. The CDR3 DNA reads as TGTGCCAGCAGCTTAGGACTCCGACAAGAGACCCAGTACTTC. This encodes CASSLGLRQETQYF.

This clonotype was observed at least ten times. The chain joins TRBV29-1 to TRBJ1-1, with a weak D call TRBD1 (5 bases). The CDR3 consists of 11 residues. Trimming took off 7 bases at V and 5 bases at J, with 11 bases between the two ends. Germline V gene lookup returns CDR1 SQVTM and CDR2 ANQGSEA. The CDR3 here is CSAGDSTEAFF. As DNA, the CDR3 is TGCAGCGCGGGGGACTCGACTGAAGCTTTCTTT.

Turning to this clonotype: The junction shows a germline mismatch at one end, possibly a read error. The chain joins TRBV6-2 or TRBV6-3 to TRBJ2-7, with D unresolved. CDR3 length equals 12 residues. Germline V gene data show CDR1 as MNHEY and CDR2 as SVGEGT. The CDR3 sequence is CVSRTSSYEQYF. For the CDR3, the DNA is TGTGTCAGCAGAACCAGCTCCTACGAGCAGTACTTC.